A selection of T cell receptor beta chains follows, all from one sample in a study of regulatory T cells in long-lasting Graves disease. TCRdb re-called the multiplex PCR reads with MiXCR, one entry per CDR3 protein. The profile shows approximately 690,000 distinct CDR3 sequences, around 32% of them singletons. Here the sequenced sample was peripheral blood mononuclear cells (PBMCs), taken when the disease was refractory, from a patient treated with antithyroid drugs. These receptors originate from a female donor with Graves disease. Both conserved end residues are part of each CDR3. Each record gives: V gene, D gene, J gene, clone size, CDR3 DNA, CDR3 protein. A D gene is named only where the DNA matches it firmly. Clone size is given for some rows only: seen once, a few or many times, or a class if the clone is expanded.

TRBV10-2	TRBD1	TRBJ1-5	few	TGCGCCAGGAAGGGGACAGGGGACAATCAGCCCCAGCATTTT	CARKGTGDNQPQHF
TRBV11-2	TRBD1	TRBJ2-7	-	TGTGCCAGCAGAACAAACAGGGGGCGCCTCGACGAGCAGTACTTC	CASRTNRGRLDEQYF
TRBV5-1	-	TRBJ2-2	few	TGCGCCAGCAGCTTGAGCTTCGGGACCGGGGAGCTGTTTTTT	CASSLSFGTGELFF
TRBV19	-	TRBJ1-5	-	TGTGCCAGTAGTTCCCTTAGTAGCAATCAGCCCCAGCATTTT	CASSSLSSNQPQHF
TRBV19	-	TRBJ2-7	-	TGTGCCAGTAGTATCTCCGGGACTGGCTCCTACGAGCAGTACTTC	CASSISGTGSYEQYF
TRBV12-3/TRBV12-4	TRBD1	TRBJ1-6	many	TGTGCCAGCAGCCGTCGGACAGGGAGCTCCTATAATTCACCCCTCCACTTT	CASSRRTGSSYNSPLHF
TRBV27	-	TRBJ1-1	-	TGTGCCAGCAGTTTTGGGAACTCTGAAGCTTTCTTT	CASSFGNSEAFF
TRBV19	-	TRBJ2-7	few	TGTGCCAGTAGTATTAGACAGGACTCCTACGAGCAGTACTTC	CASSIRQDSYEQYF
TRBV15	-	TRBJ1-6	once	TGTGCCACCAGCAGATATAGGGGGAGTAATTCACCCCTCCACTTT	CATSRYRGSNSPLHF
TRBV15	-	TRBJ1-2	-	TGTGCCACCAGCAGAAACAGACGTGCCTCCTATGGCTACACCTTC	CATSRNRRASYGYTF
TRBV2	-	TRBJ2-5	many	TGTGCCAGCAGTGCTGAAGAGACCCAGTACTTC	CASSAEETQYF
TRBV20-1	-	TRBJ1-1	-	TGCAGTGCTAGTCAAGGACGGAACACTGAAGCTTTCTTT	CSASQGRNTEAFF
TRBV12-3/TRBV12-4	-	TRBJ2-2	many	TGTGCCAGCAGTTTCACGAACACCGGGGAGCTGTTTTTT	CASSFTNTGELFF
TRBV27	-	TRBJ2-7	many	TGTGCCAGCAGTTATGAGACCGGGTCTCATCTCTACGAGCAGTACTTC	CASSYETGSHLYEQYF
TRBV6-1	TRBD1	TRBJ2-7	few	TGTGCCAGCAGGCAGACAGGGGGCGCGGAGGCGCAACTCCAGGTCGGACCCTACGAGCAGTACTTC	CASRQTGGAEAQLQVGPYEQYF
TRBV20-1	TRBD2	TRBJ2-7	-	TGCAGTGCTAGTAGGGCGGGAGTAGGCGAGCAGTACTTC	CSASRAGVGEQYF
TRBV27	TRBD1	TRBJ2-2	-	TGTGCCAGCAGTTTTGTGGGACAGGGGAACACCGGGGAGCTGTTTTTT	CASSFVGQGNTGELFF